This T cell receptor (beta chain) was found in a study of regulatory T cells in long-lasting Graves disease. Study-wide findings and caveats: Persistent Graves' patients showed less TCR diversity than newly diagnosed ones.

Per the germline V gene, CDR1 is SEHNR and CDR2 is FQNEAQ (reference sequence). This CDR3 is built from 17 residues. Germline trimming cut 2 bases from V and 9 bases from J; bases unmatched to any gene: 14. Building the TCR beta libraries relied on iRepertoire HTBI primers, and CDR3 regions underwent Arm-PCR. Using its own MiXCR run on the multiplex PCR reads, TCRdb lists one record per CDR3 protein. The sample holds 400,000 to 650,000 distinct CDR3 sequences; about 16% are singletons and the top ten take 20% to 25%. This clonotype has only a few counts. No antigen is known for it. Time point of the sample: newly diagnosed GD, antithyroid drugs for less than 3 months. PBMCs provided the RNA from which the TCR library was made. Patients were enrolled at an endocrinology department in Xi'an, China. In addition, the sample was reused for a study of T cells in Graves' hyperthyroidism and ophthalmopathy. That work adds: Every diagnosis used clinical symptoms, serum thyroxine and TRAb, thyroid ultrasound and orbital computed tomography. The study used the HTBI primer set for a first-round RT-PCR of the TCR CDR3.

The chain recombines TRBV7-9 with TRBJ2-1; TRBD1 matches 9 bases. This sequence was found in a woman aged 35-65 years with Graves disease. Here the sequenced sample was peripheral blood mononuclear cells (PBMCs), taken at new diagnosis, from a patient treated with antithyroid drugs. The CDR3 spells CASSLSGTGRLKREQFF. In DNA form, the CDR3 reads TGTGCCAGCAGCTTATCCGGGACAGGGAGACTCAAGCGTGAGCAGTTCTTC.